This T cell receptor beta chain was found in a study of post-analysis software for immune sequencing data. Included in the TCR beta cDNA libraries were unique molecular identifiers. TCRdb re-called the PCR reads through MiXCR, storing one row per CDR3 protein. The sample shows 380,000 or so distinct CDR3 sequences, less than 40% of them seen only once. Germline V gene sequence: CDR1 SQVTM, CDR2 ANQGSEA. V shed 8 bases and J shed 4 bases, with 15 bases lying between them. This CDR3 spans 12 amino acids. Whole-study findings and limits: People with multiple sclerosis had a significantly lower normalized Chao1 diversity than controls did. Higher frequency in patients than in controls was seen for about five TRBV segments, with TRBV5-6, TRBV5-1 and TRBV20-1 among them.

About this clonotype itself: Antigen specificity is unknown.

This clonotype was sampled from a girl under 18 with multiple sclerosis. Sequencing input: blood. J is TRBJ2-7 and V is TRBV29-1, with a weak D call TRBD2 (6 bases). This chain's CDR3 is CSSSGYLYEQYF. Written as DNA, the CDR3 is TGCAGCTCAAGCGGGTACCTATACGAGCAGTACTTC.